This TCR beta chain was identified in a study of cytomegalovirus exposure and HLA in healthy donors. The study's findings and limits: Overall, approximately 180 TCR beta chains were annotated as cytomegalovirus-associated.

This clone was seen only once. Its antigen is not known. V dropped 10 bases and J dropped 3 bases, with 24 bases sitting between them. The CDR3 has 16 residues. Germline V CDR1 and CDR2: MDHEN, SYDVKM. Here immunoSEQ multiplex PCR was the method, and the copy in TCRdb shows in-frame clones only, minus some. The data hold 130,000 to 150,000 clones, with around 90% observed a single time. The sequence came from a woman aged 18-30 years in good health and CMV-seropositive. The sample comprised PBMCs. The chain couples TRBV28 to TRBJ1-1; D is undetermined. In nucleotides, the CDR3 is TGTGCCACCTTTATACCCGGGGATTCACGGGACACTGAAGCTTTCTTT. Amino acid sequence: CATFIPGDSRDTEAFF.